Described below is a single T cell receptor (beta chain) sequence and its context. In the original processing: By means of reference gene primer amplification, nucleated cell counts were estimated. Measured with immunoSEQ multiplex PCR; TCRdb has only the in-frame clones, and not every one. V and J calls and clone size come straight from that table; D and trimming were deduced from the DNA. The sample records tens of thousands of clones, around 86% being singletons. These data come from a study of blood T cell repertoires in COVID-19. Study summary: Spain, Italy and the United States supplied samples that represented acute and convalescent COVID-19. Sources were T cells, B-cell-depleted T cells, or PBMCs; the material itself was cDNA or gDNA.

From germline, CDR1 is SGHTS and CDR2 YDEGEE. The CDR3 is made up of 14 amino acids. V was pared by 2 bases and J by 1 base, with 8 bases between. The gene calls are TRBV5-8 and TRBJ2-3; D not resolved. This TCR derives from a man at least 80 years old with acute or convalescent COVID-19. The sample comprised peripheral blood. This CDR3 is CASSLAPGTDTQYF. The CDR3, as DNA: TGTGCCAGCAGCTTAGCCCCCGGCACAGATACGCAGTATTTT.